These 23 T cell receptor beta chains were all obtained from the same sample, sequenced in a study of vaccination and CD4 T cells after COVID-19. These receptors' antigens are unknown. Cultured CD4+ T cell DNA was sequenced using the Oncomine TCR Beta short-read assay. Genomic DNA was isolated from cultured CD4+ T cells. TCRdb reanalysed the PCR reads using MiXCR and keeps one entry per CDR3 protein. The profile shows 8,000 to 10,000 distinct CDR3 sequences, approximately 35% of them singletons. The sample's treatment: approximately 9-day PBMC culture with coronavirus spike peptide pools or control peptides (ViraFEST assay). CD4+ T-cell collection from the unexposed donor predated the COVID-19 pandemic (2011-2018). Sample: CD4+ T cells from blood, cultured in vitro. The source of these receptors is a human donor in good health.

This clonotype was seen a few times. This rearrangement joins TRBV7-4 to TRBJ2-5, with TRBD1 as a possible D gene (7 bases). CDR1 is SGHVT, CDR2 SQSDAQ, per germline. Trimming shortened V by 5 bases and J by 1 base, and 11 bases separated the two germline ends. The CDR3 length is 14 residues. This chain's CDR3 is CASSAGGTQETQYF. The CDR3 DNA reads as TGTGCCAGCAGCGCAGGGGGGACCCAAGAGACCCAGTACTTC.

The rearrangement uses TRBV10-3 and TRBJ2-7; 9 positions agree with TRBD1. Germline V lookup: CDR1 ENHRY, CDR2 SYGVKD. CDR3 length equals 15 residues. Germline trimming cut 7 bases from V and 0 bases from J; bases unmatched to any gene: 7. CDR3 region: CAITGDRASSYEQYF. In DNA form, the CDR3 reads TGTGCCATCACTGGGGACAGGGCGAGCTCCTACGAGCAGTACTTC.

This clonotype was picked up a small number of times. The rearrangement links TRBV6-5 to TRBJ2-1; no reliable D call. CDR3 length: 12 residues. V lost 0 bases to trimming and J lost 8 bases, with 5 bases between them. Germline V CDR1 and CDR2: MNHEY, SVGAGI. The CDR3 protein is CASSYSTYEQFF. CDR3 DNA: TGTGCCAGCAGTTACTCGACATATGAGCAGTTCTTC.

The V and J genes are TRBV28 and TRBJ2-1; TRBD1 matches at 9 bases. The CDR3 consists of 15 residues. Per germline, CDR1 MDHEN and CDR2 SYDVKM. V lost 4 bases and J lost 5; bases outside the gene matches: 6. As DNA, the CDR3 is TGTGCCAGCAGTTCTATGGACAGGGGAGACAATGAGCAGTTCTTC. Protein product: CASSSMDRGDNEQFF.

The J gene is TRBJ1-2, the V gene TRBV7-8; 10 nucleotides match TRBD1. Trimming cost V 4 bases and J 3 bases; bases outside gene matches: 14. The CDR3 is 18 residues long. The V gene's germline CDR1 is SGHVS and CDR2 FQNEAQ. The DNA of the CDR3 is TGTGCCAGCAGCTCTTCCTGGACAGGGGGAAGGAAGGACTATGGCTACACCTTC. Protein sequence: CASSSSWTGGRKDYGYTF.

V is TRBV4-2 and J is TRBJ2-7; D remains ambiguous. The V end lost 4 bases, the J end lost 4 bases, and 17 bases lay between the germline ends. CDR3 length: 15 residues. Germline V CDR1 and CDR2: LGHNA, YNFKEQ. The CDR3 nucleotides read TGTGCCAGCAGCCGTATCGGACGGTCCGATTACGAGCAGTACTTC. Its protein is CASSRIGRSDYEQYF.

The genes are TRBV28 and TRBJ2-3; TRBD2 aligns across 15 bases. The trim removed 1 base at V and 6 bases at J, leaving 5 bases unmatched. The germline CDR1 and CDR2 sequences are MDHEN and SYDVKM. This CDR3 comprises 17 residues. DNA of the CDR3: TGTGCCAGCAGTTTATCCCAGGGACTAGCGGGAGGCGATACGCAGTATTTT. This encodes CASSLSQGLAGGDTQYF.

J is TRBJ2-4 and V is TRBV12-3 or TRBV12-4; D perhaps matches TRBD2 (6 bases). The CDR3 has 14 residues. V was clipped by 6 bases and J by 5 bases, with 14 bases between them. The CDR3 region is CASRTLREENIQYF. CDR3 nucleotides: TGTGCCAGCAGGACCCTTAGGGAGGAAAACATTCAGTACTTC.

This clonotype appeared a few times. The genes are TRBV27 and TRBJ2-3, with TRBD2 identical over 11 bases. The CDR3 is made up of 15 amino acids. The germline gives CDR1 MNHEY, CDR2 SMNVEV (reference sequence). V shed 5 bases and J 4 bases; nucleotides not matched to a gene: 5. This CDR3 reads CASSPSGRFADTQYF. CDR3 nucleotides: TGTGCCAGCAGTCCTAGCGGGAGGTTCGCAGATACGCAGTATTTT.

DNA of the CDR3: TGCGCCAGCAGCTTGGACAGGGTTGGCTACACCTTC. Encoded protein: CASSLDRVGYTF. This chain links TRBV5-1 with TRBJ1-2, with a weak D call TRBD1 (6 bases). The CDR3 runs 12 residues. Deletions cut 0 bases from V and 7 bases from J, with 7 bases between. CDR1 is SGHRS, CDR2 YFSETQ, per germline.

This clonotype was counted between two and nine times. The chain employs TRBV20-1 and TRBJ2-2; the D gene is possibly TRBD2 (6 bases). Trimming stripped 1 base from V and 4 bases from J, with 10 bases between. Germline CDR1 reads DFQATT; CDR2 reads SNEGSKA (reference sequence). This CDR3 is built from 14 residues. The CDR3 loop is CSARAGAFTGELFF. In DNA, the CDR3 is TGCAGTGCTAGAGCGGGAGCGTTCACCGGGGAGCTGTTTTTT.

This clonotype has only a few counts. This chain links TRBV25-1 with TRBJ2-2; 9 bases line up with TRBD1. This CDR3 is 13 amino acids long. Per germline, CDR1 MGHDK and CDR2 SYGVNS. V lost 4 bases and J lost 6; bases outside the gene matches: 0. CDR3 region: CASSGQGAGELFF. CDR3 in DNA: TGTGCCAGCAGTGGACAGGGGGCCGGGGAGCTGTTTTTT.

Judged by abundance, this clonotype is medium-sized (0.01 to 0.1%). The V call is TRBV6-2 or TRBV6-3, the J call TRBJ1-5, with 7 positions matching TRBD1. Trimming removed 0 bases from V and 9 bases from J; junction bases left unmatched: 5. Germline loops: CDR1 MNHEY, CDR2 SVGEGT. The CDR3 length is 14 residues. CDR3 nucleotides: TGTGCCAGCAGTTACTCGACAGGGACTTCGCCCCAGCATTTT. Protein product: CASSYSTGTSPQHF.

A few counts support this clonotype. The chain couples TRBV20-1 to TRBJ2-1, with a tentative D call TRBD2 (6 bases). V was shortened by 6 bases and J by 4 bases, with 10 bases between the two germline ends. Germline V gene lookup returns CDR1 DFQATT and CDR2 SNEGSKA (reference sequence). This CDR3 region has 12 residues. Written as DNA, the CDR3 is TGCAGTGCCGCGGGGCCGTACAATGAGCAGTTCTTC. The encoded protein is CSAAGPYNEQFF.

The rearrangement links TRBV18 to TRBJ2-7, with D perhaps matching TRBD1 or TRBD2 (5 bases each). V lost 2 bases, J lost 6 bases, and 5 bases lay in between. The CDR3 totals 11 residues. The germline gives CDR1 KGHSH, CDR2 LQKENI. As DNA, the CDR3 is TGTGCCAGCTCACCAGGGGGCGAGCAGTACTTC. Protein product: CASSPGGEQYF.

The rearrangement joins TRBV7-6 to TRBJ1-6; D gene ambiguous. Deletions cut 5 bases from V and 6 bases from J, with 11 bases between. The CDR3 consists of 14 residues. Germline CDR1 is SGHVS and CDR2 is FNYEAQ. CDR3 amino acids: CASSVTNFNSPLHF. The CDR3 coding sequence is TGTGCCAGCAGCGTTACCAATTTTAATTCACCCCTCCACTTT.

This clonotype occurred a few times. The CDR3 spells CASHHGGGGYTF. CDR3 coding DNA: TGTGCCAGCCATCACGGGGGAGGCGGCTACACCTTC. This chain uses TRBV6-1 with TRBJ1-2; a possible D gene is TRBD1 (5 bases). Germline CDR1 reads MNHNS; CDR2 reads SASEGT. V was clipped by 8 bases and J by 8 bases, with 15 bases between them. CDR3 length: 12 residues.

This clonotype was observed once. The rearrangement uses TRBV28 and TRBJ1-5, with TRBD1 as a possible D gene (5 bases). The CDR3 spans 15 residues. Germline V gives CDR1 MDHEN, CDR2 SYDVKM. V lost 5 bases and J lost 4, with 15 bases in between. In DNA, the CDR3 is TGTGCCAGCAGTCCCCGGGGGGGGTCAAATCAGCCCCAGCATTTT. As protein: CASSPRGGSNQPQHF.

This clonotype was observed a few times. V usage is TRBV30 and J usage is TRBJ1-1; the match to TRBD1 covers 8 bases. The V gene end was trimmed by 2 bases and the J gene end by 0 bases; junction bases not matched to a gene: 5. The length of the CDR3 is 15 residues. Germline V gene data show CDR1 as GTSNPN and CDR2 as SVGIG (reference sequence). CDR3: CAWSLRTGLNTEAFF. CDR3 DNA: TGTGCCTGGAGTCTCAGGACAGGGCTGAACACTGAAGCTTTCTTT.

For the CDR3, the DNA is TGTGCCAGCAGTAACCTCCGCCCTCTTGGACTAGCCCGAACCACAGATACGCAGTATTTT. It codes for CASSNLRPLGLARTTDTQYF. This chain joins TRBV6-1 and TRBJ2-3, with 8 bases fitting TRBD2. The V gene end was trimmed by 5 bases and the J gene end by 2 bases; junction bases not matched to a gene: 21. Germline lookup yields CDR1 MNHNS and CDR2 SASEGT. This CDR3 has 20 amino acids.

Only a few counts were recorded for this clonotype. This chain links TRBV18 with TRBJ2-3; 14 bases fit TRBD2. The germline CDR1 and CDR2 sequences are KGHSH and LQKENI. The CDR3 length is 16 residues. V lost 4 bases to trimming and J lost 5 bases; unmatched junction nucleotides: 5. The CDR3 nucleotides are TGTGCCAGCTCACTGGGACTAGCGGGAGCAGGAGATACGCAGTATTTT. The encoded protein is CASSLGLAGAGDTQYF. Using reference TRBV18 and TRBJ2-3 for the parts outside the CDR3, the full variable domain is NAGVMQNPRHLVRRRGQEARLRCSPMKGHSHVYWYRQLPEEGLKFMVYLQKENIIDESGMPKERFSAEFPKEGPSILRIQQVVRGDSAAYFCASSLGLAGAGDTQYFGPGTRLTVL.

Within the sample, this clonotype is medium-sized. The rearrangement uses TRBV7-8 and TRBJ2-5; 13 bases line up with TRBD2. The V gene's germline CDR1 is SGHVS and CDR2 FQNEAQ. This CDR3 contains 14 residues. J lost 10 bases, V lost 2 bases, and 4 bases had no gene match. The CDR3, as DNA: TGTGCCAGCAGCTTACGGACTAGCGGGAGCGACCAGTACTTC. Protein: CASSLRTSGSDQYF.

The V call is TRBV12-3 or TRBV12-4, the J call TRBJ1-1; 8 bases match TRBD1. With V trimmed by 6 bases and J by 4 bases, 7 bases remained unmatched. The CDR3 runs 14 residues. Written as DNA, the CDR3 is TGTGCCAGCAGCAACGGACAGGGTAGCACTGAAGCTTTCTTT. Protein sequence: CASSNGQGSTEAFF.